Shown below are 25 T cell receptor beta chains from a single sample sequenced in a study of blood T cell repertoires in COVID-19. Here immunoSEQ multiplex PCR was the method, and the copy in TCRdb shows in-frame clones only, minus some. The data hold approximately 360,000 clones, with 70% to 90% observed a single time. Sequences were obtained from peripheral blood. The receptor set was obtained from a man aged 40-55 years with acute or convalescent COVID-19.

This CDR3 is CASSHLREADYYGYTF. The CDR3 coding sequence is TGTGCCAGCAGCCATTTACGAGAGGCGGACTACTATGGCTACACCTTC. The chain is built from TRBV4-2 and TRBJ1-2; no reliable D call. The CDR3 loop spans 16 amino acids. Germline V gives CDR1 LGHNA, CDR2 YNFKEQ. V was cut by 3 bases and J by 3 bases, with 17 bases left in between.

This clone appeared a few times. The chain combines TRBV6-4 with TRBJ2-1; D unresolved. Germline CDR1 reads MRHNA; CDR2 reads SNTAGT. The germline V and J ends were trimmed by 0 bases and 7 bases, with 10 bases remaining between them. The CDR3 totals 14 residues. CDR3 protein: CASSDSLVSNEQFF. As DNA, the CDR3 is TGTGCCAGCAGTGACTCCCTAGTGAGTAATGAGCAGTTCTTC.

The chain uses TRBV18 and TRBJ2-3; 11 bases are shared with TRBD2. V was pared by 3 bases and J by 2 bases, with 7 bases of the junction left unmatched. Germline V gives CDR1 KGHSH, CDR2 LQKENI. CDR3 length equals 17 residues. The CDR3 DNA reads as TGTGCCAGCTCACCTTTAACTAGCGGGGGACCCACAGATACGCAGTATTTT. This translates into CASSPLTSGGPTDTQYF.

This clone was seen at least ten times. This chain links TRBV19 with TRBJ1-2; TRBD1 matches 8 bases. Germline-derived CDR1 and CDR2 are LNHDA and SQIVND (reference sequence). The CDR3 runs 13 residues. The ends lost 5 bases at V and 4 bases at J; junction bases unmatched: 3. The CDR3 DNA reads as TGTGCCAGTAGTTCGGGACAGGTCTATGGCTACACCTTC. Translating gives CASSSGQVYGYTF.

The rearrangement links TRBV4-2 to TRBJ2-2; D is perhaps TRBD1 (6 bases). The V and J ends lost 0 bases and 5 bases respectively, with 7 bases between them. The CDR3 totals 14 residues. Germline lookup yields CDR1 LGHNA and CDR2 YNFKEQ. CDR3 amino acids: CASSQDQGTGELFF. The CDR3 DNA follows: TGTGCCAGCAGCCAAGATCAGGGGACCGGGGAGCTGTTTTTT.

V gene TRBV5-1 combines with J gene TRBJ2-6, with D perhaps matching TRBD2 (5 bases). This CDR3 has 15 residues. V lost 0 bases and J lost 2, with 6 bases in between. Germline CDR1 reads SGHRS; CDR2 reads YFSETQ. CDR3 bases: TGCGCCAGCAGCTTGGCCGGGACTGGGGCCAACGTCCTGACTTTC. This sequence encodes CASSLAGTGANVLTF. Complete variable domain (other parts from reference TRBV5-1 and TRBJ2-6): KAGVTQTPRYLIKTRGQQVTLSCSPISGHRSVSWYQQTPGQGLQFLFEYFSETQRNKGNFPGRFSGRQFSNSRSEMNVSTLELGDSALYLCASSLAGTGANVLTFGAGSRLTVL.

The rearrangement uses TRBV3-1 (or the pseudogene TRBV3-2) and TRBJ2-5; TRBD2 agrees at 7 bases. Looked up from germline, CDR1 is LGHDT and CDR2 is YNNKEL (reference sequence). V gave up 4 bases and J gave up 5 bases; unmatched junction bases: 13. The CDR3 is 16 residues long. CDR3 sequence: CASSLSSTGGIETQYF. The CDR3 DNA sequence: TGTGCCAGCAGCCTCTCATCCACCGGGGGGATTGAGACCCAGTACTTC.

The chain is built from TRBV19 and TRBJ2-7, with a weak D call TRBD2 (6 bases). V shed 5 bases and J shed 2 bases, with 10 bases lying between them. CDR3 length equals 13 residues. Per germline, CDR1 LNHDA and CDR2 SQIVND (reference sequence). This CDR3 is CASSWGDTYEQYF. In DNA, the CDR3 is TGTGCCAGTAGTTGGGGGGATACCTACGAGCAGTACTTC.

The chain links TRBV7-8 to TRBJ1-1; D is unresolved. This CDR3 contains 14 residues. V was trimmed by 1 base and J by 4 bases, leaving 10 bases between them. Per the germline V gene, CDR1 is SGHVS and CDR2 is FQNEAQ. The CDR3 nucleotides are TGTGCCAGCAGCTTAGATCCGGGAATCACTGAAGCTTTCTTT. This gives the protein CASSLDPGITEAFF.

The chain links TRBV3-1 (or the pseudogene TRBV3-2) to TRBJ1-2; TRBD1 might be the D (5 bases). Germline V gene data show CDR1 as LGHDT and CDR2 as YNNKEL (reference sequence). The CDR3 runs 13 residues. The V end was cut by 3 bases, the J end by 4 bases, with 9 bases between. The CDR3 bases are TGTGCCAGCAGCCAGCGGGGCGGCTATGGCTACACCTTC. Translation: CASSQRGGYGYTF.

The chain links TRBV30 to TRBJ1-2, with 8 bases matching TRBD1. Losses at the gene ends were 2 bases for V and 5 bases for J; bases not matched to a gene: 4. Germline loops: CDR1 GTSNPN, CDR2 SVGIG (reference sequence). The CDR3 sequence is 13 residues long. The CDR3 DNA is TGTGCCTGGAGTCCGGACAGGGAGTATGGCTACACCTTC. Translation gives CAWSPDREYGYTF. Complete variable domain (other parts from reference TRBV30 and TRBJ1-2): SQTIHQWPATLVQPVGSPLSLECTVEGTSNPNLYWYRQAAGRGLQLLFYSVGIGQISSEVPQNLSASRPQDRQFILSSKKLLLSDSGFYLCAWSPDREYGYTFGSGTRLTVV.

CDR3 sequence reads: CASSLRVADGYTF. The CDR3 nucleotides read TGTGCCAGCAGCTTACGGGTGGCTGATGGCTACACCTTC. The chain combines TRBV7-9 with TRBJ1-2; D not resolved. The germline V and J ends were trimmed by 2 bases and 6 bases, with 10 bases remaining between them. Germline CDR1 is SEHNR and CDR2 is FQNEAQ (reference sequence). The CDR3 runs to 13 residues.

The chain employs TRBV27 and TRBJ2-1, with D possibly being TRBD2 (6 bases). V shed 4 bases and J shed 0 bases, with 13 bases lying between them. This CDR3 is built from 16 residues. Per germline, CDR1 MNHEY and CDR2 SMNVEV (reference sequence). CDR3 DNA sequence: TGTGCCAGCAGTTGGGAGCGGGCTTACTCCTACAATGAGCAGTTCTTC. Its translation: CASSWERAYSYNEQFF.

The chain uses TRBV7-8 and TRBJ2-1; TRBD2 matches 9 bases. This CDR3 is built from 17 residues. In germline, CDR1 is SGHVS, CDR2 FQNEAQ. With 3 bases clipped from V and 9 bases from J, the junction kept 15 bases outside the gene matches. DNA for the CDR3: TGTGCCAGCAGCTTCGCCCCGCTAGCGGGAAAGGGGGGTGAGCAGTTCTTC. It encodes CASSFAPLAGKGGEQFF.

CDR3 region: CAWSVRSGGAGDTQYF. The DNA for the CDR3 is TGTGCCTGGAGTGTACGGAGCGGGGGGGCCGGGGATACGCAGTATTTT. V gene TRBV30 combines with J gene TRBJ2-3, with 10 bases lining up with TRBD2. Losses at the gene ends were 0 bases for V and 6 bases for J; bases not matched to a gene: 9. In germline, CDR1 is GTSNPN, CDR2 SVGIG (reference sequence). The CDR3 is made up of 16 amino acids.

This chain uses TRBV18 with TRBJ2-1; tentatively, D is TRBD2 (5 bases). CDR1 is KGHSH, CDR2 LQKENI, per germline. The CDR3 loop spans 13 amino acids. Trimming took off 6 bases at V and 8 bases at J, with 14 bases between the two ends. The CDR3 nucleotides read TGTGCCAGCTCCTTCACTAGAAACGATGAGCAGTTCTTC. It is translated as CASSFTRNDEQFF.

This sequence joins TRBV27 and TRBJ2-1; 13 positions agree with TRBD2. CDR1 MNHEY and CDR2 SMNVEV come from the germline V gene (reference sequence). The CDR3 is made up of 19 amino acids. J lost 7 bases, V lost 5 bases, and 17 bases had no gene match. As DNA, the CDR3 is TGTGCCAGCAGTCCCAGGATCGTCGTGGGGACTAGCGGGGTAAATGAGCAGTTCTTC. Its translation is CASSPRIVVGTSGVNEQFF.

The V gene is TRBV5-6, the J gene TRBJ1-6; D gene uncertain. The CDR3 loop spans 12 amino acids. CDR1 and CDR2 (germline): SGHDT, YYEEEE. Trimming pared 4 bases from V and 14 bases from J, leaving 13 bases between. The CDR3 DNA sequence: TGTGCCAGCAGCCGACAACAAGCATCCCTCCACTTT. It codes for CASSRQQASLHF.

The chain carries TRBV5-1 and TRBJ1-1; TRBD1 matches 8 bases. This CDR3 region has 15 residues. CDR1 SGHRS and CDR2 YFSETQ come from the germline V gene. V trimming: 5 bases; J trimming: 6 bases; junction bases outside the gene matches: 12. CDR3 in DNA: TGCGCCAGCAGTTCGCCGGACAGGGTGGGAGCTGAAGCTTTCTTT. Its translation: CASSSPDRVGAEAFF.

The V and J genes are TRBV9 and TRBJ1-3; tentatively, D is TRBD1 (5 bases). Per the germline V gene, CDR1 is SGDLS and CDR2 is YYNGEE. V lost 0 bases, J lost 4 bases, and 11 bases lay in between. CDR3 length: 15 residues. CDR3 loop: CASSVDSGHGNTIYF. The CDR3 DNA sequence: TGTGCCAGCAGCGTAGATTCAGGGCACGGAAACACCATATATTTT.

The CDR3 DNA reads TGTGCCAGCAGCAAGTCTAGCGGGAGACTCTACGAGCAGTACTTC. Protein product: CASSKSSGRLYEQYF. The chain is built from TRBV7-8 and TRBJ2-7; 10 bases align to TRBD2. CDR1 and CDR2 (germline): SGHVS, FQNEAQ. The CDR3 contains 15 residues. After removal of 5 bases from V and 3 bases from J, the junction contained 7 bases not matched to a gene.

The chain links TRBV6-5 to TRBJ1-6, with TRBD1 matching 8 bases. Germline lookup yields CDR1 MNHEY and CDR2 SVGAGI. This CDR3 is built from 13 residues. The V segment lost 8 bases and the J segment 7 bases; nucleotides outside the gene matches: 4. Here the CDR3 DNA reads TGTGCCAGCGTAGACAGGGGAAATTCACCCCTCCACTTT. Translation: CASVDRGNSPLHF.

The rearrangement joins TRBV14 to TRBJ2-7; 7 bases match TRBD1. Germline CDR1 SGHDN, CDR2 FVKESK. The CDR3 totals 17 residues. The V and J ends lost 0 bases and 3 bases, in that order; junction bases with no gene match: 11. The CDR3 DNA is TGTGCCAGCAGCCAAGACATACGGTGGACAGGCGTCTACGAGCAGTACTTC. This translates into CASSQDIRWTGVYEQYF.

V gene TRBV7-2 combines with J gene TRBJ2-7; 7 bases map to TRBD1. Unmatched junction bases numbered 1, after V lost 2 bases and J lost 6 bases. Per germline, CDR1 SGHTA and CDR2 FQGNSA. The CDR3 is 12 amino acids. CDR3 sequence reads: CASSLYRGEQYF. CDR3 coding DNA: TGTGCCAGCAGCTTATACAGGGGCGAGCAGTACTTC.

This chain connects TRBV6-5 to TRBJ2-3; no definite D call. Germline V gene data show CDR1 as MNHEY and CDR2 as SVGAGI. CDR3 size: 14 residues. V shed 2 bases and J shed 4 bases, with 10 bases lying between them. This CDR3 is CASSYVLGADTQYF. In nucleotides, the CDR3 is TGTGCCAGCAGTTACGTCTTGGGCGCAGATACGCAGTATTTT.